The sequence of this T cell receptor (beta chain) was determined in a study of beta chain features in type 1 diabetes. Study-level information: The patient and healthy donor groups were comparable for age, gender and cell yields. Study-wide results and caveats: A greater similarity of naive, central memory and Treg TCRB repertoires was seen among patients than among healthy donors.

Concerning this clone: The antigen is unknown.

The CDR3 consists of 16 residues. Germline V CDR1 and CDR2: LGHNA, YSLEER. The junction had 8 bases not matched to a gene; V was cut back by 4 bases and J by 1 base. Based on CD45RO/CCR7/CD25/CD127/CD95/CD27, CD4+ regulatory, stem cell-like memory, naive and central memory cells were sorted. Expressed TCRB transcripts got sequenced, as all isolated RNA was reverse transcribed. Sequencing used immunoSEQ multiplex PCR; TCRdb keeps in-frame clones, though not all of them. The sample gives over 300,000 clones, roughly 8% of which show up once; more than 0.4% is in the top ten. This sequence joins TRBV4-3 and TRBJ2-3; TRBD2 aligns across 7 bases. The clonotype was recovered from a woman between 18 and 30 years old in good health. Material for sequencing was central memory CD4+ T cells from blood. The CDR3 reads CASSLTAREGTDTQYF. DNA of the CDR3: TGCGCCAGCAGCCTAACCGCCCGGGAGGGCACAGATACGCAGTATTTT.